Listed here is a single TCR beta chain. Antigen unknown. This sample is drawn from a study of T cell clonotyping in hematopoietic cell transplantation. CDR3 length equals 14 residues. Germline-derived CDR1 and CDR2 are LNHDA and SQIVND (reference sequence). V dropped 5 bases and J dropped 1 base, with 11 bases sitting between them. Study-level findings and limits: No sorting was done, leaving CD4 and CD8 contributions mixed. Broader posttransplant TCR repertoire diversity was predicted by graft donor and pretransplant recipient Inverse Simpson Index values. Recipient TCR diversity dropped after transplant; expanded clonotypes rose from day 30 to 180.

Time point given: recipient sample about 28 days before transplant, after cytoreduction. The assay was immunoSEQ multiplex PCR, and TCRdb's table has in-frame clones only and misses some. The sample lists approximately 26,000 clones, 90% to 95% occurring once. The rearrangement uses TRBV19 and TRBJ2-5; D may be TRBD1 (5 bases). The sequencing here drew on peripheral blood mononuclear cells, taken before stem cell transplant. The receptor was derived from a man aged 45-60 years with acute myeloid leukemia. Some clones in this sample may be carry-over from other donors' samples. The chain's CDR3 is CASSRATAQETQYF. CDR3 nucleotides: TGTGCCAGTAGTCGGGCGACAGCCCAAGAGACCCAGTACTTC.